This T cell receptor (beta chain) was recovered during a study of cytomegalovirus exposure and HLA in healthy donors. At the level of the study: Tens of millions of unique TCRs, all from HLA-typed donors, were included in an early release of the data. General study results and limits: Later findings reportedly placed an Asian-associated ancestry cluster below the roughly 690-donor mean for N-insertions. Previous analysis showed most TCR beta V segments were productive about 87% or about 30% of the time. Follow-up analysis later connected one missense variant in DCLRE1C with trimming of TCR beta V- and J-genes.

Remarks on this clone: What it recognizes is unknown.

This CDR3 has 12 residues. The germline V gene encodes CDR1 LNHNV and CDR2 YYDKDF (reference sequence). Trimming removed 8 bases from V and 1 base from J, with 8 bases in between. In the PCR, 60 Vbeta and 13 Jbeta primers were used. Profiling relied on immunoSEQ multiplex PCR, and the TCRdb table lists in-frame clones only, not all of them. Here the sample spans 150,000 or so clones, approximately 80% being singletons. The chain has TRBV15 and TRBJ2-5, with D uncertain. The TCR sequence derives from a woman between 40 and 50 years old in good health and CMV-seronegative. Material: PBMCs. The CDR3 bases are TGTGCCACCGGTGGTAGCCAAGAGACCCAGTACTTC. Protein: CATGGSQETQYF.